These 8 T cell receptor beta chains came from one sample sequenced in a study of shared clonotypes between healthy human individuals. Here immunoSEQ multiplex PCR was the method, and the copy in TCRdb shows in-frame clones only, minus some. The sample lists some 470,000 clones; 76% were seen once. Input material: PBMCs. The receptors shown here come from a woman between 40 and 55 years old in good health. Some clones in this sample may be carry-over from other donors' samples.

This chain uses TRBV28 with TRBJ1-5; TRBD1 might be the D (6 bases). With 6 bases removed from V and 6 bases from J, the gap between germline ends came to 12 bases. This CDR3 has 13 amino acids. Per the germline V gene, CDR1 is MDHEN and CDR2 is SYDVKM. The CDR3 loop is CASSPGGLQPQHF. CDR3 nucleotides: TGTGCCAGCAGCCCCGGGGGGCTTCAGCCCCAGCATTTT.

Worth noting for this clone: A read error may produce the germline difference seen at one junction end. This CDR3 is also generated by other DNA sequences in the sample. This chain links TRBV30 with TRBJ1-5; no definite D call. Germline-derived CDR1 and CDR2 are GTSNPN and SVGIG (reference sequence). This CDR3 has 19 residues. The CDR3 coding sequence is TGTGCCTGGAGTGCGATGAGACACCGCGGCCCTAGGAGCAATCAACCCCAGCATTTT. This translates into CAWSAMRHRGPRSNQPQHF.

This chain connects TRBV6-5 to TRBJ2-7; D tentatively fits TRBD1 or TRBD2 (6 bases each). The CDR3 length is 14 residues. CDR1 MNHEY and CDR2 SVGAGI come from the germline V gene. V was shortened by 8 bases and J by 1 base, with 15 bases between the two germline ends. The CDR3 nucleotides read TGTGCCAGCCGTGACAGGAGGGAATCCTACGAGCAGTACTTC. As protein: CASRDRRESYEQYF.

This chain links TRBV5-1 with TRBJ2-5; the match to TRBD2 covers 7 bases. The DNA end favors TRBJ2-7, so the J call may be wrong. Germline V gene lookup returns CDR1 SGHRS and CDR2 YFSETQ. This CDR3 is 15 amino acids long. The CDR3: CASSLGGGTLYEQYF. The CDR3 nucleotides read TGCGCCAGCAGCTTGGGCGGGGGAACCCTCTACGAGCAGTACTTC.

This chain links TRBV20-1 with TRBJ2-1, with a weak D call TRBD1 (5 bases). The ends were cut back, 3 bases at V and 10 bases at J, with 10 bases in the middle. Per the germline V gene, CDR1 is DFQATT and CDR2 is SNEGSKA (reference sequence). The CDR3 runs to 11 residues. The DNA of the CDR3 is TGCAGTGCTAGCAGGGATCAGGAGCAGTTCTTC. Translating gives CSASRDQEQFF.

With respect to this clone: Other DNA sequences within the sample encode an identical CDR3. The J gene is TRBJ1-2, the V gene TRBV28; D may be TRBD1 (5 bases). This CDR3 has 13 amino acids. In germline, CDR1 is MDHEN, CDR2 SYDVKM. With 2 bases removed from V and 1 base from J, the gap between germline ends came to 5 bases. In DNA, the CDR3 is TGTGCCAGCAGTTTACAGGGTAACTATGGCTACACCTTC. This encodes CASSLQGNYGYTF.

The rearrangement links TRBV29-1 to TRBJ2-7, with TRBD1 as a possible D gene (6 bases). This CDR3 is 13 amino acids long. V was pared by 3 bases and J by 0 bases, with 9 bases between. Per the germline V gene, CDR1 is SQVTM and CDR2 is ANQGSEA. The CDR3 DNA is TGCAGCGTTGAGGACAGTTCCTCCTACGAGCAGTACTTC. Protein sequence: CSVEDSSSYEQYF.

J is TRBJ2-2 and V is TRBV19; TRBD2 matches at 8 bases. There are 17 residues in the CDR3. After removal of 3 bases from V and 6 bases from J, the junction contained 12 bases not matched to a gene. The germline gives CDR1 LNHDA, CDR2 SQIVND (reference sequence). The DNA for the CDR3 is TGTGCCAGTAGTATCCCCCCCCTAGCGGGTTATCCCGGGGAGCTGTTTTTT. Residues: CASSIPPLAGYPGELFF.